This T cell receptor (beta chain) comes out of a study of cytomegalovirus exposure and HLA in healthy donors. Between the trimmed V and J ends, which lost 0 bases and 1 base, there was a span of 9 bases. Germline V CDR1 and CDR2: SGHTS, YDEGEE. The CDR3 contains 15 residues. The primer mix had 60 Vbeta and 13 Jbeta primers. Assay used: immunoSEQ multiplex PCR; TCRdb lists only in-frame clones, some missing. The repertoire holds around 160,000 clones, with 80% to 90% as singletons. Broader study findings: Most TCR beta V segments were productive about 90% or about 30% of the time in an earlier analysis. In a later analysis, HLA-associated beta chains showed higher expansion and lower generation probabilities than comparable chains. Rarity characterized most TCR sequences, yet some public TCRs appeared in many donors.

About this clone itself: Its antigen is as yet unknown.

Sequences were obtained from PBMCs. The sequence derives from a man younger than 30 in good health and CMV-seropositive. The chain links TRBV5-8 to TRBJ2-3; D ambiguous. The CDR3 nucleotides are TGTGCCAGCAGCTTGGGAGTAGTCGGCACAGATACGCAGTATTTT. Its translation: CASSLGVVGTDTQYF.